These T cell receptor beta chains were read from a single sample in a study of siplizumab effects on memory and regulatory T cells. TCRdb's table, derived via immunoSEQ multiplex PCR, lists solely in-frame clones and lacks some. Among approximately 100,000 clones listed, more than 85% were seen once. The sequenced material came from CD4+ T cells sorted from blood. The source is a human donor in good health. Some clones in this sample may be carry-over from other donors' samples. Each CDR3 is given without its conserved first and last residue. The D gene is left open where the match is weak.

D gene: TRBD2; J gene: TRBJ2-7; V gene: TRBV7-2; CDR3 protein: ASSLGTSGRTVSYEQY
D gene: TRBD1; J gene: TRBJ1-1; V gene: TRBV7-3; CDR3 protein: ASSLTPQGARTEAF
D gene: TRBD1; J gene: TRBJ1-2; V gene: TRBV14; CDR3 protein: ASSPGQGYGYT
D gene: TRBD2; J gene: TRBJ2-3; V gene: TRBV27; CDR3 protein: ATANLAGGGVTDTQY
D gene: NA; J gene: TRBJ2-7; V gene: TRBV5-4; CDR3 protein: ASSLHGSSYEQY
D gene: TRBD1; J gene: TRBJ2-7; V gene: TRBV2; CDR3 protein: ASREGQGPYEQY
D gene: TRBD1; J gene: TRBJ1-4; V gene: TRBV9; CDR3 protein: ASSPPGQHNEKLF
D gene: TRBD2; J gene: TRBJ2-1; V gene: TRBV16; CDR3 protein: ASSQSGAGAYNEQF
D gene: TRBD2; J gene: TRBJ2-1; V gene: TRBV29-1; CDR3 protein: SAGGNYNEQF
D gene: TRBD1; J gene: TRBJ2-7; V gene: TRBV6-5; CDR3 protein: ASSFQNPGQGAEQY
D gene: NA; J gene: TRBJ2-5; V gene: TRBV5-6; CDR3 protein: ASSRYWRAADETQY
D gene: NA; J gene: TRBJ2-1; V gene: TRBV5-1; CDR3 protein: ASSGLSSYNEQF
D gene: TRBD1; J gene: TRBJ1-2; V gene: TRBV5-4; CDR3 protein: ASSPKRTGGGYGYT
D gene: NA; J gene: TRBJ2-5; V gene: TRBV19; CDR3 protein: ASSGPDRETQY
D gene: NA; J gene: TRBJ2-7; V gene: TRBV7-2; CDR3 protein: ASSLARTVEQY
D gene: TRBD2; J gene: TRBJ2-1; V gene: TRBV7-2; CDR3 protein: ASSLVGRSSYNEQF
D gene: NA; J gene: TRBJ2-6; V gene: TRBV21-1; CDR3 protein: ASTVLRGAEANVLT
D gene: TRBD2; J gene: TRBJ2-1; V gene: TRBV7-6; CDR3 protein: ASSPGTSINEQF
D gene: TRBD1; J gene: TRBJ1-4; V gene: TRBV28; CDR3 protein: ASIRDSATNEKLF
D gene: TRBD1; J gene: TRBJ1-2; V gene: TRBV28; CDR3 protein: AIAPGQGYYGYT
D gene: NA; J gene: TRBJ1-4; V gene: TRBV9; CDR3 protein: ASSGSGSTNEKLF
D gene: NA; J gene: TRBJ1-2; V gene: TRBV7-9; CDR3 protein: ASSLYNTHRRYGYT
D gene: NA; J gene: TRBJ2-1; V gene: TRBV19; CDR3 protein: ASRSGTGYNEQF
D gene: NA; J gene: TRBJ1-1; V gene: TRBV19; CDR3 protein: ASSMRSAGGKGTEAF
D gene: TRBD1; J gene: TRBJ2-1; V gene: TRBV6-5; CDR3 protein: ASSYSNRGPYNEQF
D gene: NA; J gene: TRBJ2-7; V gene: TRBV5-4; CDR3 protein: ASSSGQYEQY
D gene: NA; J gene: TRBJ1-5; V gene: TRBV18; CDR3 protein: ASSPVENSNQPQH
D gene: TRBD1; J gene: TRBJ2-5; V gene: TRBV14; CDR3 protein: ASRSQGAGETQY
D gene: NA; J gene: TRBJ2-2; V gene: TRBV6-5; CDR3 protein: ASSYPTSSAELF
D gene: NA; J gene: TRBJ2-5; V gene: TRBV4-1; CDR3 protein: ASSQEVKAAGNQETQY
D gene: NA; J gene: TRBJ2-7; V gene: TRBV6-6; CDR3 protein: ASSYSRGYSYEQY
D gene: NA; J gene: TRBJ2-3; V gene: TRBV9; CDR3 protein: ASSEGVFTDTQY
D gene: TRBD2; J gene: TRBJ2-5; V gene: TRBV5-5; CDR3 protein: ASSRRSGTSIETQY
D gene: NA; J gene: TRBJ2-5; V gene: TRBV4-1; CDR3 protein: ASSQRTVWKETQY
D gene: TRBD2; J gene: TRBJ2-1; V gene: TRBV10-1; CDR3 protein: ASSITGTRSHEQF
D gene: NA; J gene: TRBJ2-5; V gene: TRBV6-1; CDR3 protein: ASSVQGGETQY
D gene: TRBD1; J gene: TRBJ2-2; V gene: TRBV14; CDR3 protein: ASSDRVIGELF